The clone carrying this T cell receptor (beta chain) has just a few counts. This record belongs to a study of metastatic and nonmetastatic thyroid tumors. Whole-study context: Both malignant and benign thyroid patients supplied peripheral blood and tumor or nodule tissue samples, across which the repertoires of these patients were then compared.

Until they underwent thyroid surgery, no patient had received any treatment. TCRdb reanalyzed the PCR reads with MiXCR. The profile shows about 22,000 clones, roughly 21% of them singletons. With 6 bases removed from V and 10 bases from J, the gap between germline ends came to 10 bases. The CDR3 length is 11 residues. This sequence originates from a male donor with papillary thyroid cancer or a benign thyroid nodule (not recorded which). Some clones in this sample may be carry-over from other donors' samples. The sequenced material came from blood. The rearrangement uses TRBV12-3 or TRBV12-4 and TRBJ2-1, with D unclear. The CDR3 sequence is CASRIQDEQFF. The CDR3 nucleotides are TGTGCCAGCAGAATACAAGACGAGCAGTTCTTC.